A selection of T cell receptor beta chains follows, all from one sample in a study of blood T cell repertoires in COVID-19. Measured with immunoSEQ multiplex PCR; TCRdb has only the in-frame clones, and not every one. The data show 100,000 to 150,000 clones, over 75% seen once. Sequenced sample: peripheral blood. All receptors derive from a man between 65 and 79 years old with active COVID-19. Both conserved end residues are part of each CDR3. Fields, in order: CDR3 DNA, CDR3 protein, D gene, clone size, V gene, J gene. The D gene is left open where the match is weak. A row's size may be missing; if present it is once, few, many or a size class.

DNA: TGTGCCAGCAGCTTAGTCCCCCCCAGCGCTTTGGGTTCACCCCTCCACTTT
CDR3: CASSLVPPSALGSPLHF
D: .
size: .
V: TRBV11-2
J: TRBJ1-6

DNA: TGTGCCAGCAGTTCCCCCCGGACAGGCTCCTACGAGCAGTACTTC
CDR3: CASSSPRTGSYEQYF
D: TRBD1
size: .
V: TRBV28
J: TRBJ2-7

DNA: TGTGCCAGCAGCCCCTGGACAGGGAGGGATACGCAGTATTTT
CDR3: CASSPWTGRDTQYF
D: TRBD1
size: .
V: TRBV9
J: TRBJ2-3

DNA: TGCGCCAGCAGCTTGGCAGGGTACGGGGCCAACGTCCTGACTTTC
CDR3: CASSLAGYGANVLTF
D: .
size: .
V: TRBV5-1
J: TRBJ2-6

DNA: TGTGCCAGCAGCCAAGGGCCAGGGGGCTTTACACCCCTCCACTTT
CDR3: CASSQGPGGFTPLHF
D: TRBD1
size: few
V: TRBV3-1/TRBV3-2
J: TRBJ1-6

DNA: TGTGCCATCAGTCCGGGGGAGACAGTTGGAAACACCATATATTTT
CDR3: CAISPGETVGNTIYF
D: .
size: .
V: TRBV10-3
J: TRBJ1-3

DNA: TGTGCCAGCAGTATGGGGGGCGAGCAGTACTTC
CDR3: CASSMGGEQYF
D: .
size: .
V: TRBV2
J: TRBJ2-7

DNA: TGTGCCAGCAGCACGGGACAGGGACGAAACACTGAAGCTTTCTTT
CDR3: CASSTGQGRNTEAFF
D: TRBD1
size: .
V: TRBV5-4
J: TRBJ1-1

DNA: TGTGCCAGTAACCCTACGCTGATCAATCAGCCCCAGCATTTT
CDR3: CASNPTLINQPQHF
D: .
size: .
V: TRBV19
J: TRBJ1-5

DNA: TGTGCCAGCAGTGAACAAGCTAGGACAGGGCGGAGTGAAAAACTGTTTTTT
CDR3: CASSEQARTGRSEKLFF
D: TRBD1
size: .
V: TRBV25-1
J: TRBJ1-4

DNA: TGTGCCACCAGTGAGTCCACAGGGGGAAACCAAGAGACCCAGTACTTC
CDR3: CATSESTGGNQETQYF
D: TRBD1
size: .
V: TRBV24-1
J: TRBJ2-5

DNA: TGTGCCAGCAGCCCCAGCGGCCTCTCCTACGAGCAGTACTTC
CDR3: CASSPSGLSYEQYF
D: .
size: .
V: TRBV14
J: TRBJ2-7

DNA: TGCGCCAGCAGCAAGTGGACAGCTGGGGAGCGCTACACCTTC
CDR3: CASSKWTAGERYTF
D: .
size: .
V: TRBV5-1
J: TRBJ1-2

DNA: TGTGCCAGCATGGCGGGAACCCAAGAGACCCAGTACTTC
CDR3: CASMAGTQETQYF
D: .
size: .
V: TRBV12-3/TRBV12-4
J: TRBJ2-5

DNA: TGTGCCACCAGTGACACTAGCGTGCCCCCGCTGGATACGCAGTATTTT
CDR3: CATSDTSVPPLDTQYF
D: TRBD2
size: .
V: TRBV24-1
J: TRBJ2-3

DNA: TGCAGCGTTGACCGTAACTATGGCTACACCTTC
CDR3: CSVDRNYGYTF
D: .
size: many
V: TRBV29-1
J: TRBJ1-2

DNA: TGTGCCAGCAGCCCCGACAGCTATGGCTACACCTTC
CDR3: CASSPDSYGYTF
D: .
size: .
V: TRBV6-6
J: TRBJ1-2

DNA: TGTGCCTGCTTATCGCCGGGACTAGCGGGAGAAGGGCAAGAGACCCAGTACTTC
CDR3: CACLSPGLAGEGQETQYF
D: TRBD2
size: few
V: TRBV28
J: TRBJ2-5

DNA: TGTGCCAGTACCCCCACCGGGGGACAGGAGGGGAACACCGGGGAGCTGTTTTTT
CDR3: CASTPTGGQEGNTGELFF
D: TRBD1
size: .
V: TRBV19
J: TRBJ2-2

DNA: TGTGCCTGGAGTCCAAGACAGGGGGTCTCCTATGGCTACACCTTC
CDR3: CAWSPRQGVSYGYTF
D: TRBD1
size: .
V: TRBV30
J: TRBJ1-2

DNA: TGTGCCAGCAGCTCCAGACTAGCGGGAGGAGATACGCAGTATTTT
CDR3: CASSSRLAGGDTQYF
D: TRBD2
size: once
V: TRBV28
J: TRBJ2-3

DNA: TGTGCCAGCAGCGCAGGGGATCAGCCCCAGCATTTT
CDR3: CASSAGDQPQHF
D: .
size: .
V: TRBV7-9
J: TRBJ1-5

DNA: TGTGCCAGCCCTACCGGGACAGGGTTCGATGAGCAGTTCTTC
CDR3: CASPTGTGFDEQFF
D: TRBD1
size: .
V: TRBV7-2
J: TRBJ2-1

DNA: TGTGCCACCAGTGATCGCCCGGGTCTCTATGGCTACACCTTC
CDR3: CATSDRPGLYGYTF
D: .
size: .
V: TRBV24-1
J: TRBJ1-2

DNA: TGTGCCAGCAGCTTGGCAGGGGGCGCTGAGAATGAGCAGTTCTTC
CDR3: CASSLAGGAENEQFF
D: TRBD1
size: .
V: TRBV5-4
J: TRBJ2-1

DNA: TGTGCCAGCAGCCCCCTACAGGGGGATCAGCCCCAGCATTTT
CDR3: CASSPLQGDQPQHF
D: TRBD1
size: .
V: TRBV7-9
J: TRBJ1-5

DNA: TGCGCCAGCAGCTCAAATAGCGGGGTGATCACAGATACGCAGTATTTT
CDR3: CASSSNSGVITDTQYF
D: TRBD2
size: .
V: TRBV5-1
J: TRBJ2-3

DNA: TGTGCCACCAGTGCTCCTCAGGGGACGACTCGCACAGATACGCAGTATTTT
CDR3: CATSAPQGTTRTDTQYF
D: .
size: .
V: TRBV24-1
J: TRBJ2-3

DNA: TGTGCCAGCAGCCCCCACTCTAGCGGGAGTATCGATGAGCAGTTCTTC
CDR3: CASSPHSSGSIDEQFF
D: TRBD2
size: .
V: TRBV7-9
J: TRBJ2-1

DNA: TGTGCCAGCAGCGCCACGCCGACAGTTTCGAACACTGAAGCTTTCTTT
CDR3: CASSATPTVSNTEAFF
D: .
size: .
V: TRBV9
J: TRBJ1-1

DNA: TGTGCCAGCAGTTCCGGGACAGGGGATGGGGAGACCCAGTACTTC
CDR3: CASSSGTGDGETQYF
D: TRBD1
size: once
V: TRBV5-6
J: TRBJ2-5

DNA: TGTGCCAGCAGCTTCGGGAGGGGGAGTAGGATAGCCAAAAACATTCAGTACTTC
CDR3: CASSFGRGSRIAKNIQYF
D: TRBD2
size: .
V: TRBV7-2
J: TRBJ2-4

DNA: TGTGCCACCAGTGATGGGTTAGCGGAACGGGCTCGCAATGAGCAGTTCTTC
CDR3: CATSDGLAERARNEQFF
D: .
size: .
V: TRBV24-1
J: TRBJ2-1

DNA: TGTGCCTGCGGGAAGATTTACGAGCAGTACTTC
CDR3: CACGKIYEQYF
D: .
size: .
V: TRBV28
J: TRBJ2-7

DNA: TGTGCCAGCAGCTTGGGGACAGGGGGCCTTGAGCAGTTCTTC
CDR3: CASSLGTGGLEQFF
D: TRBD1
size: .
V: TRBV7-2
J: TRBJ2-1

DNA: TGTGCCAGCAGTTACAGAACAGGACGCACCATATATTTT
CDR3: CASSYRTGRTIYF
D: .
size: .
V: TRBV6-2/TRBV6-3
J: TRBJ1-3

DNA: TGTGCCAGCAGTGATCGGGGGGAGACCCAGTACTTC
CDR3: CASSDRGETQYF
D: .
size: .
V: TRBV2
J: TRBJ2-5

DNA: TGTGCCACTCGGGGGGCAACGTACCAAGAGACCCAGTACTTC
CDR3: CATRGATYQETQYF
D: .
size: .
V: TRBV28
J: TRBJ2-5

DNA: TGTGCCAGCAGGCCACAGGGTAGGGGCCCGTTCAACACCTTC
CDR3: CASRPQGRGPFNTF
D: .
size: .
V: TRBV28
J: TRBJ1-2

DNA: TGTGCCAGCTCACCAATCCCAGGGGTACGGAACTACGAGCAGTACTTC
CDR3: CASSPIPGVRNYEQYF
D: .
size: .
V: TRBV18
J: TRBJ2-7